This TCR beta chain was observed in a study of cytomegalovirus exposure and HLA in healthy donors. This CDR3 region has 14 residues. The V end was cut by 4 bases, the J end by 2 bases, with 12 bases between. Germline lookup yields CDR1 WSHSY and CDR2 SAAADI. Primers for the PCR totalled 60 Vbeta and 13 Jbeta. Sequencing used immunoSEQ multiplex PCR; TCRdb keeps in-frame clones, though not all of them. The sample lists some 130,000 clones; 82% were seen once. The source material was PBMCs. The gene calls are TRBV10-2 and TRBJ2-7; D may be TRBD2 (6 bases). The receptor comes from a boy under 18 in good health and CMV-seronegative. CDR3: CASSAGTHTYEQYF. The CDR3 bases are TGCGCCAGCAGTGCCGGGACTCATACCTACGAGCAGTACTTC.